The table lists the clone carrying this T cell receptor beta chain with a few counts. Researchers ran the PCR with 60 Vbeta and 13 Jbeta primers. Using immunoSEQ multiplex PCR, the repertoire was profiled, and TCRdb retains in-frame clones only, with some absent. The sample lists 150,000 to 200,000 clones; nearly 80% were seen once. Nominally healthy donors provided the samples, though records likely missed some immune exposures. This sample is part of a study of cytomegalovirus exposure and HLA in healthy donors. Germline V gives CDR1 LNHDA, CDR2 SQIVND (reference sequence). Trimming removed 2 bases at V and 3 bases at J, with 7 bases between. The length of the CDR3 is 14 residues.

The receptor was derived from a man over 45 in good health and CMV-seropositive. This sequence joins TRBV19 and TRBJ1-4; possible D gene TRBD1, 5 bases. The sequenced sample was PBMCs. CDR3 in DNA: TGTGCCAGTAGTATATGGGGGGCTAATGAAAAACTGTTTTTT. It codes for CASSIWGANEKLFF.